Each of the 3 T cell receptor beta chains below was sequenced from the same sample in a study of CD8+ T cells in alopecia areata. Extraction of RNA preceded its reverse transcription into cDNA, which served as the sequencing template. TCRdb's table, derived via immunoSEQ multiplex PCR, lists solely in-frame clones and lacks some. The sample records about 210,000 clones, 64% being singletons. Specified treatment: oral pan-JAK inhibitor, 5-10 mg twice daily. This specimen was CD4+ T cells sorted from blood, taken at week 4, from a patient treated with tofacitinib. All receptors come from a human donor with alopecia areata.

This chain connects TRBV7-2 to TRBJ1-2; TRBD1 matches at 9 bases. The germline V gene encodes CDR1 SGHTA and CDR2 FQGNSA. This CDR3 region has 13 residues. V shed 10 bases and J 4 bases; nucleotides not matched to a gene: 7. The CDR3 is CATQGAQPYGYTF. As DNA, the CDR3 is TGTGCCACACAGGGGGCGCAACCCTATGGCTACACCTTC.

This sequence joins TRBV30 and TRBJ2-1; TRBD1 matches 7 bases. The J segment lost 10 bases and the V segment lost 0 bases, leaving 6 bases of the junction unmatched. Per the germline V gene, CDR1 is GTSNPN and CDR2 is SVGIG (reference sequence). This CDR3 has 13 amino acids. The CDR3 DNA is TGTGCCTGGAGTGTATCGTCAGGGGGAGAGCAGTTCTTC. This translates into CAWSVSSGGEQFF.

V usage is TRBV2 and J usage is TRBJ2-2; no clear D gene. The germline V gene has CDR1 SNHLY and CDR2 FYNNEI. With 5 bases removed from V and 8 bases from J, the gap between germline ends came to 6 bases. The CDR3 covers 11 residues. CDR3 residues: CASSQRGELFF. The CDR3 DNA reads TGTGCCAGCAGTCAAAGGGGGGAGCTGTTTTTT.